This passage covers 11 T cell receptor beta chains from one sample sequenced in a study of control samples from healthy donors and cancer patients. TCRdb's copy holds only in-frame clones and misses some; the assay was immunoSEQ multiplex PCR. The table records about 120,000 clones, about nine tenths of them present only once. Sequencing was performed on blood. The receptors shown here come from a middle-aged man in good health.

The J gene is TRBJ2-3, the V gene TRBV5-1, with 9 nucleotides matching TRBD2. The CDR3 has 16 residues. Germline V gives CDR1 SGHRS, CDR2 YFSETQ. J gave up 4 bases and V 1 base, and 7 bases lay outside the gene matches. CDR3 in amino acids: CASSLMVAGAADTQYF. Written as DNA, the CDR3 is TGCGCCAGCAGCTTGATGGTAGCGGGGGCCGCAGATACGCAGTATTTT. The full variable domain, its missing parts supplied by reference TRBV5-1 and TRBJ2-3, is KAGVTQTPRYLIKTRGQQVTLSCSPISGHRSVSWYQQTPGQGLQFLFEYFSETQRNKGNFPGRFSGRQFSNSRSEMNVSTLELGDSALYLCASSLMVAGAADTQYFGPGTRLTVL.

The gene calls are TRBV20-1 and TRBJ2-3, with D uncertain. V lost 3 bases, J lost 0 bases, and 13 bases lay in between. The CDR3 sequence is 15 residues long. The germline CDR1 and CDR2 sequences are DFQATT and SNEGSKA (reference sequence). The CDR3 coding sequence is TGCAGTGCTAGTCTGGATGATAGGAGCACAGATACGCAGTATTTT. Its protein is CSASLDDRSTDTQYF.

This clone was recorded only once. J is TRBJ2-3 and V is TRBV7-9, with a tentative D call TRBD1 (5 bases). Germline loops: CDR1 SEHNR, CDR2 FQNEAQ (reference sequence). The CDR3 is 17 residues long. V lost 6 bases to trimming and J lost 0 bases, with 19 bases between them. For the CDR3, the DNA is TGTGCCAGCAGGCAAATAGGGGCGATGGTTAGCACAGATACGCAGTATTTT. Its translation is CASRQIGAMVSTDTQYF.

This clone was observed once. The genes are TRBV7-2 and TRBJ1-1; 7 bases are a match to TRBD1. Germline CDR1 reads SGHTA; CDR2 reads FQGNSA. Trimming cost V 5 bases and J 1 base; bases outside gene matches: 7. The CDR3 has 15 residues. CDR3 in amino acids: CASSPQTGWNTEAFF. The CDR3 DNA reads TGTGCCAGCAGCCCCCAGACAGGGTGGAACACTGAAGCTTTCTTT.

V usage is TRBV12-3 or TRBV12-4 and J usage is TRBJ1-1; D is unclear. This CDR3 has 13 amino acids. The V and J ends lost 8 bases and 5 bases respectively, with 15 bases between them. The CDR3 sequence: CASEGRFGTEAFF. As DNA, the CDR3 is TGTGCCAGCGAAGGACGTTTTGGAACTGAAGCTTTCTTT.

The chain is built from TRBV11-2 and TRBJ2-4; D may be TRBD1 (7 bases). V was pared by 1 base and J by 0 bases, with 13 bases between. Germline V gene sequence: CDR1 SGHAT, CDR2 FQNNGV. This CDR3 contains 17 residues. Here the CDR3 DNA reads TGTGCCAGCAGCTTAGGGGGGGACAGACTAGCCAAAAACATTCAGTACTTC. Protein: CASSLGGDRLAKNIQYF.

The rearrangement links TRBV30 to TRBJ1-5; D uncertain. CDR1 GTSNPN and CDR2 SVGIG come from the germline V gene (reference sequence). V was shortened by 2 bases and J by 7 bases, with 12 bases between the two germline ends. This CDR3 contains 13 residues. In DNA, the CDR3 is TGTGCCTGGAGTATCAAGGAGGGACAGCCCCAGCATTTT. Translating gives CAWSIKEGQPQHF.

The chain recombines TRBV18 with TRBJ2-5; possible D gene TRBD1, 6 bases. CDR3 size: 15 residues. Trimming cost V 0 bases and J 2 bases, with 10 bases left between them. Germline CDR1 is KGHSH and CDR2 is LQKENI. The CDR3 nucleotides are TGTGCCAGCTCACCACCGATCCAGGGGCAAGAGACCCAGTACTTC. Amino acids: CASSPPIQGQETQYF.

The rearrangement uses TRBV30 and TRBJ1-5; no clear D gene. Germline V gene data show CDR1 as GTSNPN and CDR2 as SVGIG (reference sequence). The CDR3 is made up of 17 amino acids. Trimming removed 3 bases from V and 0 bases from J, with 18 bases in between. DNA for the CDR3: TGTGCCTGGAGCGAGGTAGGGCAACCATATAGCAATCAGCCCCAGCATTTT. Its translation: CAWSEVGQPYSNQPQHF.

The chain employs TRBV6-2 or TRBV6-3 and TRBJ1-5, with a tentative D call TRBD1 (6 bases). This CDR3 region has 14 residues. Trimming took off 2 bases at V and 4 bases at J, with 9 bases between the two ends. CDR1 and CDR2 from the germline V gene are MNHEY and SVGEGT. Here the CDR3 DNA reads TGTGCCAGCAGTTACGGGGGCGCGAATCAGCCCCAGCATTTT. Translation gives CASSYGGANQPQHF.

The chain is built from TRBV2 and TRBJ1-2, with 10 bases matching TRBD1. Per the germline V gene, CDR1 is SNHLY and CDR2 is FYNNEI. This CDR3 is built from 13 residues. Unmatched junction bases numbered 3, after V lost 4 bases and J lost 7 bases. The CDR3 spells CASSGTGGGGYTF. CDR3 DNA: TGTGCCAGCAGTGGGACAGGGGGAGGTGGCTACACCTTC.